A single sample is the source of the 27 T cell receptor beta chains below, sequenced in a study of regulatory T cells in long-lasting Graves disease. The sample's time point: newly diagnosed GD, antithyroid drugs for less than 3 months. Extracted RNA from PBMCs served as the source of the TCR library. Arm-PCR with iRepertoire HTBI primers amplified the CDR3 regions for these TCR beta libraries. A single record per CDR3 protein comes from TCRdb applying MiXCR to the multiplex PCR reads. The table records over 350,000 distinct CDR3 sequences, 15% of them present only once. This sample was also put to use in a study of T cells in Graves' hyperthyroidism and ophthalmopathy.

The specimen comprised peripheral blood mononuclear cells (PBMCs), sampled at new diagnosis, from a patient treated with antithyroid drugs. These receptors originate from a woman aged 40 to 50 with Graves disease.

This clonotype was detected a few times. Here the CDR3 reads CASSTDSTLDGELFF. CDR3 DNA: TGTGCCAGCAGCACGGACAGTACACTTGACGGGGAGCTGTTTTTT. The genes are TRBV7-6 and TRBJ2-2, with D possibly matching TRBD1 (6 bases). CDR1 and CDR2 (germline): SGHVS, FNYEAQ. CDR3 length: 15 amino acids. V was clipped by 5 bases and J by 7 bases, with 17 bases between them.

This clonotype came up many times. The V and J genes are TRBV2 and TRBJ2-5; no definite D call. V gave up 2 bases and J gave up 5 bases, with 9 bases separating them. The CDR3 is made up of 13 amino acids. CDR1 and CDR2 from the germline V gene are SNHLY and FYNNEI. The CDR3: CASSERVQETQYF. DNA of the CDR3: TGTGCCAGCAGTGAACGGGTCCAGGAGACCCAGTACTTC.

This clonotype has ten or more counts. The V gene is TRBV19, the J gene TRBJ2-7; D remains unclear. The CDR3 runs 13 residues. V lost 6 bases, J lost 2 bases, and 11 bases lay in between. CDR1 and CDR2 from the germline V gene are LNHDA and SQIVND (reference sequence). The CDR3 sequence: CASSGSLAYEQYF. In nucleotides, the CDR3 is TGTGCCAGTAGCGGCAGTTTGGCCTACGAGCAGTACTTC.

The CDR3 here is CASSPELTTSGSPREQFF. The CDR3 DNA is TGTGCCAGCTCACCGGAGCTAACGACTAGCGGGTCCCCTAGGGAGCAGTTCTTC. The rearrangement joins TRBV18 to TRBJ2-1; 10 bases are a match to TRBD2. Germline V gene data show CDR1 as KGHSH and CDR2 as LQKENI. The CDR3 extends over 18 amino acids. The V gene end was trimmed by 3 bases and the J gene end by 10 bases; junction bases not matched to a gene: 18.

The chain uses TRBV6-2 or TRBV6-3 and TRBJ1-3; 10 nucleotides line up with TRBD1. Germline CDR1 and CDR2: MNHEY and SVGEGT. Trimming took 6 bases from V and 0 from J; bases not matched to a gene: 8. CDR3 length: 17 amino acids. The CDR3 DNA reads as TGTGCCAGCAGCCGGGACAGGGGAAGGAGCTCTGGAAACACCATATATTTT. Its translation: CASSRDRGRSSGNTIYF.

The chain joins TRBV6-1 to TRBJ2-7, with 12 bases that match TRBD2. V shed 5 bases, J shed 4 bases, and the junction held 12 bases outside the gene matches. The CDR3 is 17 amino acids. The germline CDR1 and CDR2 sequences are MNHNS and SASEGT. CDR3 residues: CASSMGTSGLGIYEQYF. DNA of the CDR3: TGTGCCAGCAGTATGGGGACTAGCGGGCTAGGTATTTACGAGCAGTACTTC.

The chain recombines TRBV9 with TRBJ2-3; 8 bases match TRBD2. The CDR3 is 16 residues long. Trimming at V came to 0 bases and at J to 8 bases, leaving 11 bases not matched to a gene. CDR1 is SGDLS, CDR2 YYNGEE, per germline. The CDR3 loop is CASSVESSGDQGTQYF. For the CDR3, the DNA is TGTGCCAGCAGCGTAGAAAGTAGCGGGGACCAGGGTACGCAGTATTTT.

The chain is built from TRBV12-5 and TRBJ1-1; D not certain. Germline values: CDR1 LGHNT, CDR2 FRNRAP. The CDR3 totals 12 residues. Trimming stripped 6 bases from V and 11 bases from J, with 16 bases between. CDR3 sequence reads: CASGPTDLPAFF. CDR3 in DNA: TGTGCTAGTGGCCCGACGGACCTACCGGCTTTCTTT. Full variable domain (rest looked up from reference TRBV12-5 and TRBJ1-1): DARVTQTPRHKVTEMGQEVTMRCQPILGHNTVFWYRQTMMQGLELLAYFRNRAPLDDSGMPKDRFSAEMPDATLATLKIQPSEPRDSAVYFCASGPTDLPAFFGQGTRLTVV.

The V and J genes are TRBV10-1 and TRBJ2-1; TRBD1 aligns across 11 bases. This CDR3 is built from 13 residues. Germline CDR1 and CDR2: WNHNN and SYGVQD (reference sequence). J was trimmed by 10 bases and V by 7 bases; bases with no gene match: 6. CDR3 sequence reads: CASTGQGASEQFF. The CDR3 region has the DNA TGCGCCAGCACCGGACAGGGGGCCTCGGAGCAGTTCTTC.

At least ten counts were recorded for this clonotype. The rearrangement joins TRBV28 to TRBJ2-2; TRBD2 matches 9 bases. Trimming took 1 base from V and 7 from J; bases not matched to a gene: 10. Germline loops: CDR1 MDHEN, CDR2 SYDVKM. The CDR3 length is 17 residues. This chain's CDR3 is CASSLFSGSMGIGELFF. The CDR3 DNA is TGTGCCAGCAGTTTATTTAGCGGGAGTATGGGGATCGGGGAGCTGTTTTTT. Based on the CDR3 plus reference TRBV28 and TRBJ2-2, the full variable domain is DVKVTQSSRYLVKRTGEKVFLECVQDMDHENMFWYRQDPGLGLRLIYFSYDVKMKEKGDIPEGYSVSREKKERFSLILESASTNQTSMYLCASSLFSGSMGIGELFFGEGSRLTVL.

To note about this clonotype: One base away lies a much larger clone, so this may be a sequencing read error. The CDR3 ends on some other residue instead of the conserved phenylalanine or tryptophan, so this is likely a read error. The chain has TRBV24-1 and TRBJ2-5; 15 bases are a match to TRBD2. This CDR3 is built from 17 residues. V was clipped by 3 bases and J by 5 bases; unmatched bases: 6. CDR1 is KGHDR and CDR2 is SFDVKD in the germline V gene. The CDR3 here is CATSDRTSGRARETQYL. The CDR3 DNA reads TGTGCCACCAGTGATCGGACTAGCGGGAGGGCCAGGGAGACCCAGTACCTC.

To note about this clonotype: This may come from a read error, since a much larger clone is one base off. The V and J genes are TRBV7-2 and TRBJ2-1; 8 bases agree with TRBD1. Germline V lookup: CDR1 SGHTA, CDR2 FQGNSA. V shed 5 bases and J 10 bases; nucleotides not matched to a gene: 10. The CDR3 runs 14 residues. The CDR3 is CASSPPGQVYEQFF. The CDR3 coding sequence is TGTGCCAGCAGCCCTCCGGGACAGGTCTACGAGCAGTTCTTC. Full variable domain (outside the CDR3, taken from reference TRBV7-2 and TRBJ2-1): GAGVSQSPSNKVTEKGKDVELRCDPISGHTALYWYRQSLGQGLEFLIYFQGNSAPDKSGLPSDRFSAERTGGSVSTLTIQRTQQEDSAVYLCASSPPGQVYEQFFGPGTRLTVL.

This clonotype was seen many times. The chain combines TRBV30 with TRBJ2-1; the match to TRBD2 covers 8 bases. Trimming took 3 bases from V and 6 from J; bases not matched to a gene: 7. CDR3 size: 14 residues. CDR1 GTSNPN and CDR2 SVGIG come from the germline V gene (reference sequence). Here the CDR3 DNA reads TGTGCCTGGAGGGCGGGACTAGGTCCCAATGAGCAGTTCTTC. Protein: CAWRAGLGPNEQFF.

This clonotype showed up just a few times. V and J are TRBV19 and TRBJ2-7, with 7 positions matching TRBD1. With V trimmed by 10 bases and J by 1 base, 13 bases remained unmatched. The CDR3 is 15 residues long. CDR1 and CDR2 from the germline V gene are LNHDA and SQIVND (reference sequence). The CDR3 is CATRETGPGSYEQYF. CDR3 nucleotides: TGTGCCACTAGGGAGACAGGGCCAGGTTCCTACGAGCAGTACTTC. Full variable domain (remainder filled in from reference TRBV19 and TRBJ2-7): DGGITQSPKYLFRKEGQNVTLSCEQNLNHDAMYWYRQDPGQGLRLIYYSQIVNDFQKGDIAEGYSVSREKKESFPLTVTSAQKNPTAFYLCATRETGPGSYEQYFGPGTRLTVT.

This chain joins TRBV5-5 and TRBJ2-7; 13 nucleotides line up with TRBD2. After removal of 2 bases from V and 4 bases from J, the junction contained 3 bases not matched to a gene. Germline assignment: CDR1 SGHKS and CDR2 YYEKEE (reference sequence). This CDR3 spans 15 amino acids. CDR3 sequence reads: CASSFTSGRDYEQYF. CDR3 nucleotides: TGTGCCAGCAGCTTCACTAGCGGGAGGGATTACGAGCAGTACTTC. Filled out from reference TRBV5-5 and TRBJ2-7, the complete variable domain reads DAGVTQSPTHLIKTRGQQVTLRCSPISGHKSVSWYQQVLGQGPQFIFQYYEKEERGRGNFPDRFSARQFPNYSSELNVNALLLGDSALYLCASSFTSGRDYEQYFGPGTRLTVT.

In its sample, this clonotype was seen a few times. The rearrangement uses TRBV10-3 and TRBJ2-1; 12 positions match TRBD1. This CDR3 has 19 residues. Germline V gene sequence: CDR1 ENHRY, CDR2 SYGVKD. Losses at the gene ends were 6 bases for V and 6 bases for J; bases not matched to a gene: 18. The CDR3 is CAISPRGQGASSGSNEQFF. DNA of the CDR3: TGTGCCATCAGCCCCAGGGGACAGGGGGCGTCTAGCGGGAGCAATGAGCAGTTCTTC.

The DNA of the CDR3 is TGCAGCGTTGGAGGGGACAGTCAAAATCCCTCCTACGAGCAGTACTTC. Translating it yields CSVGGDSQNPSYEQYF. The V gene is TRBV29-1, the J gene TRBJ2-7, with 7 positions matching TRBD1. Trimming took 4 bases from V and 0 from J; bases not matched to a gene: 12. Germline CDR1 reads SQVTM; CDR2 reads ANQGSEA. This CDR3 has 16 amino acids.

This clonotype was observed at least ten times. The rearrangement joins TRBV28 to TRBJ1-3, with D maybe TRBD1 (6 bases). The CDR3 totals 14 residues. Germline V gene lookup returns CDR1 MDHEN and CDR2 SYDVKM. V was clipped by 6 bases and J by 0 bases, with 9 bases between them. The CDR3 is CASRTGLSGNTIYF. The CDR3 bases are TGTGCCAGCAGGACAGGTCTCTCTGGAAACACCATATATTTT.

This clonotype was detected a few times. The chain carries TRBV28 and TRBJ2-1; 8 bases line up with TRBD2. The CDR3 length is 17 residues. V lost 2 bases, J lost 6 bases, and 12 bases stayed unmatched. The germline CDR1 and CDR2 sequences are MDHEN and SYDVKM. CDR3 sequence: CASSLRWERELGNEQFF. In nucleotides, the CDR3 is TGTGCCAGCAGTTTACGGTGGGAGCGGGAGTTAGGCAATGAGCAGTTCTTC.

This clonotype was observed a single time. A read error is possible here, since a much larger clone lies one base away. The V and J genes are TRBV12-3 or TRBV12-4 and TRBJ2-3; D is possibly TRBD1 (5 bases). Trimming removed 8 bases from V and 6 bases from J, with 9 bases in between. The CDR3 has 11 amino acids. The CDR3 DNA reads TGTGCCAGCGGGGCGCCCGATACGCAGTATTTT. Its protein is CASGAPDTQYF.

In its sample, this clonotype was seen many times. The chain has TRBV29-1 and TRBJ1-1, with D maybe TRBD1 (6 bases). Looked up from germline, CDR1 is SQVTM and CDR2 is ANQGSEA. Trimming removed 7 bases from V and 3 bases from J, with 15 bases in between. The CDR3 spans 13 residues. The CDR3 nucleotides are TGCAGCGCGGGGTTCAGGGGCGACACTGAAGCTTTCTTT. Its translation is CSAGFRGDTEAFF. The variable domain in full, completed from reference TRBV29-1 and TRBJ1-1, reads SAVISQKPSRDICQRGTSLTIQCQVDSQVTMMFWYRQQPGQSLTLIATANQGSEATYESGFVIDKFPISRPNLTFSTLTVSNMSPEDSSIYLCSAGFRGDTEAFFGQGTRLTVV.

This clonotype was counted at least ten times. The rearrangement links TRBV28 to TRBJ2-1; 14 bases map to TRBD2. From germline, CDR1 is MDHEN and CDR2 SYDVKM. The V and J ends lost 5 bases and 6 bases, in that order; junction bases with no gene match: 6. CDR3 length: 16 amino acids. The CDR3 is CASSPIGTSGSNEQFF. For the CDR3, the DNA is TGTGCCAGCAGTCCCATTGGGACTAGCGGGAGCAATGAGCAGTTCTTC.

This clonotype has just a few counts. This chain links TRBV16 with TRBJ2-7; TRBD2 matches 9 bases. Germline values: CDR1 KGHSY, CDR2 FQNENV. This CDR3 contains 15 residues. V was pared by 0 bases and J by 7 bases, with 7 bases of the junction left unmatched. The CDR3: CASSQSRGRAGEQYF. The CDR3 nucleotides are TGTGCCAGCAGCCAATCGCGCGGGAGGGCGGGAGAGCAGTACTTC.

This clonotype was recorded at least ten times. The CDR3 region has the DNA TGCAGCGTAGGGACAGCTGGGGAGACCCAGTACTTC. Encoded protein: CSVGTAGETQYF. This chain uses TRBV29-1 with TRBJ2-5; TRBD1 matches at 7 bases. V shed 6 bases, J shed 5 bases, and the junction held 6 bases outside the gene matches. Per the germline V gene, CDR1 is SQVTM and CDR2 is ANQGSEA. CDR3 length equals 12 residues.

The chain combines TRBV7-6 with TRBJ1-6; a possible D gene is TRBD1 (5 bases). Germline loops: CDR1 SGHVS, CDR2 FNYEAQ. The length of the CDR3 is 18 residues. With 1 base removed from V and 0 bases from J, the gap between germline ends came to 13 bases. CDR3 residues: CASSLGSSGSSYNSPLHF. The DNA of the CDR3 is TGTGCCAGCAGCTTAGGGTCGTCAGGGAGCTCCTATAATTCACCCCTCCACTTT.

In this sample, this clonotype turned up many times. J is TRBJ1-3 and V is TRBV28; D ambiguous. The CDR3 is 15 residues long. Germline values: CDR1 MDHEN, CDR2 SYDVKM. V was clipped by 2 bases and J by 0 bases, with 8 bases between them. CDR3 in DNA: TGTGCCAGCAGTTTAATCCGCACCTCTGGAAACACCATATATTTT. Its protein is CASSLIRTSGNTIYF.

This clonotype occurred many times. Here the CDR3 DNA reads TGTGCCAGCAGTTATACTAGCGGGAGGGGGGGCGAGCAGTACTTC. Translation: CASSYTSGRGGEQYF. This chain links TRBV12-3 or TRBV12-4 with TRBJ2-7; 13 nucleotides align to TRBD2. J gave up 6 bases and V 4 bases, and 6 bases lay outside the gene matches. The CDR3 has 15 amino acids.